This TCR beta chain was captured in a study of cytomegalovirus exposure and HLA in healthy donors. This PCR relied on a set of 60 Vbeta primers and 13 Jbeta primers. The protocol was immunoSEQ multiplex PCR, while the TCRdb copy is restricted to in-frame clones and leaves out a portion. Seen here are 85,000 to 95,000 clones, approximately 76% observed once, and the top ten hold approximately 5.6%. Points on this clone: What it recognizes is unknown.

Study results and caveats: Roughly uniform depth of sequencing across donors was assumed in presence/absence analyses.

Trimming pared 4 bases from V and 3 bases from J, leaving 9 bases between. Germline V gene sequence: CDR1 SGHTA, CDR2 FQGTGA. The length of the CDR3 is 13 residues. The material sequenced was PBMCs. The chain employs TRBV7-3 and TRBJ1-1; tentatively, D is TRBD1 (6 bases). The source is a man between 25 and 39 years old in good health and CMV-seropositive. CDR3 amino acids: CASSSGVHTEAFF. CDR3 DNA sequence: TGTGCCAGCAGCTCAGGGGTTCACACTGAAGCTTTCTTT.